This entry lists 6 T cell receptor beta chains sequenced from one sample in a study of glioma-infiltrating T cells. TCR alpha and beta CDR3 regions were amplified from RNA using iRepertoire nested multiplex PCR. TCRdb reanalysed the multiplex PCR reads using MiXCR and keeps one entry per CDR3 protein. Of a few hundred thousand distinct CDR3 sequences detected, 35% to 45% appear once; the ten largest clones hold 9.5% to 15%. The sample consisted of glioma tissue, nonneoplastic brain tissue, or PBMCs (not recorded which). The source of these receptors is a human donor with low-grade glioma or glioblastoma, undergoing nonglioma brain surgery, or in good health (not recorded which).

This clonotype was seen ten or more times. The chain is built from TRBV20-1 and TRBJ2-5; 11 bases map to TRBD1. The CDR3 totals 14 residues. Germline V gene lookup returns CDR1 DFQATT and CDR2 SNEGSKA (reference sequence). Here the CDR3 DNA reads TGCAGCCTACAGGACAGGGGGCAGAGGGAGACCCAGTACTTC. Translating it yields CSLQDRGQRETQYF.

As regards this clonotype: One junction end disagrees with the germline gene, perhaps due to a read error. The chain links TRBV7-2 to TRBJ2-5; the match to TRBD1 covers 7 bases. This CDR3 has 12 amino acids. Germline V gene lookup returns CDR1 SGHTA and CDR2 FQGNSA. CDR3 protein: CASSFRQGALKF. The CDR3 DNA reads TGTGCCAGCAGCTTTCGACAGGGAGCCCTCAAATTC.

V gene TRBV28 combines with J gene TRBJ2-7; 10 bases are shared with TRBD2. V gave up 6 bases and J gave up 2 bases; unmatched junction bases: 4. The CDR3 has 14 amino acids. The germline CDR1 and CDR2 sequences are MDHEN and SYDVKM. CDR3 coding DNA: TGTGCCAGCAGAACGGGACTAGCGACCTACGAGCAGTACTTC. It is translated as CASRTGLATYEQYF.

This rearrangement joins TRBV6-1 to TRBJ2-1; the D is unclear. Germline V gene data show CDR1 as MNHNS and CDR2 as SASEGT. V lost 4 bases, J lost 7 bases, and 5 bases lay in between. This CDR3 is built from 11 residues. The CDR3 is CASSGLNEQFF. CDR3 DNA: TGTGCCAGCAGTGGCTTAAATGAGCAGTTCTTC.

This clonotype was seen only a few times. This chain connects TRBV7-2 to TRBJ2-5; 9 nucleotides align to TRBD1. Germline CDR1 SGHTA, CDR2 FQGNSA. The CDR3 covers 15 residues. V dropped 5 bases and J dropped 4; count of bases not matched to a gene: 8. CDR3 nucleotides: TGTGCCAGCAGCGGAAGGGGGACAGGGAGAGAGACCCAGTACTTC. This translates into CASSGRGTGRETQYF.

This clonotype was seen at least ten times. The chain joins TRBV27 to TRBJ2-7, with TRBD2 matching over 7 bases. The CDR3 totals 13 residues. CDR1 is MNHEY and CDR2 is SMNVEV in the germline V gene (reference sequence). Unmatched junction bases numbered 0, after V lost 3 bases and J lost 1 base. For the CDR3, the DNA is TGTGCCAGCAGTTTGGGGGGGTCCTACGAGCAGTACTTC. This encodes CASSLGGSYEQYF.